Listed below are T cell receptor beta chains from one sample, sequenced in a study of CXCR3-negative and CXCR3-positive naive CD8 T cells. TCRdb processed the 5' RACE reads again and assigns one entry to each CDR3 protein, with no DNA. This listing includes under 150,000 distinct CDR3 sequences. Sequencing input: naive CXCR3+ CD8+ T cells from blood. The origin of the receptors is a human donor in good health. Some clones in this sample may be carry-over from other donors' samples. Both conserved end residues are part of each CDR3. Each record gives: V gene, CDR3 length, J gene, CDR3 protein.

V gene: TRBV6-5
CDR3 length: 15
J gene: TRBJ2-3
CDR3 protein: CASSLTSRSTDTQYF

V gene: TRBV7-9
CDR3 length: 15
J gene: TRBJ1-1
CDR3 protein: CASSPDRGMNTEAFF

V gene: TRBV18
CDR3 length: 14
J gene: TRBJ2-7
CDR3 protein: CASSPSYPPDEQYF

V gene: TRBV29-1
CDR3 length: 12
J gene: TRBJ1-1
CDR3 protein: CSVVDGITEASF

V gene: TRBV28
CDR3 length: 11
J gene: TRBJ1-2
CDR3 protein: CAIRGPYGYTF

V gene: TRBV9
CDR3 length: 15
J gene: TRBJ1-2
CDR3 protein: CASSPGTGVNYGYTF

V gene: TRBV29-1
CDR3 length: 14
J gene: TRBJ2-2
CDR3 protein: CSVDGGGETGELFF

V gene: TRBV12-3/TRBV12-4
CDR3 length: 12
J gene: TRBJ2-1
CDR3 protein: CASSSDLDEQFF

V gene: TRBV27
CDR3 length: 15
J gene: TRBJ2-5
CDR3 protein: CASSPRTGSQETQYF

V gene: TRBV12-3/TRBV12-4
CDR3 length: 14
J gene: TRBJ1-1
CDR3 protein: CASSRGGGSTEAFF

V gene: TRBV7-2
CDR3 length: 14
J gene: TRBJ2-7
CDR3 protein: CASSFFSYGYEQYF

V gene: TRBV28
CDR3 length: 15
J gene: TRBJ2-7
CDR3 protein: CAISRPGQGTYEQYF

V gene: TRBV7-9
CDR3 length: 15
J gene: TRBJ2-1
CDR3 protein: CASSGADPGYNEQFF

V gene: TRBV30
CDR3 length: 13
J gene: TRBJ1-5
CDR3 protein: CAWSSGSAQPQHF

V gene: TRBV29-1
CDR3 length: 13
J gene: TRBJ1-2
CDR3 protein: CSVEDQGAYGYTF

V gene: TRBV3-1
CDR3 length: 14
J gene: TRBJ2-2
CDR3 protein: CASSLPTSFGELFF

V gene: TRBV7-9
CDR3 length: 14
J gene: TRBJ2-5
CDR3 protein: CASSVGGAKETQYF

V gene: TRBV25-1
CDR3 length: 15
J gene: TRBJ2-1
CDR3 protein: CASTEGTVSYNEQFF

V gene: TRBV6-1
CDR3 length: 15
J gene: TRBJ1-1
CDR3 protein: CASSEAWEVNTEAFF

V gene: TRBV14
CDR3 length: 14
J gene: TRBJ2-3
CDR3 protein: CASSQGGGWDTQYF

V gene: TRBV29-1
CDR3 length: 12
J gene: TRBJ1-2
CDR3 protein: CSVDRGSYGYTF

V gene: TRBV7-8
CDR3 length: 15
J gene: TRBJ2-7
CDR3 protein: CASSGTDRGSYEQYF

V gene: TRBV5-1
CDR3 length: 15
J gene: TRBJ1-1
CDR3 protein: CASSLERGGSTEAFF

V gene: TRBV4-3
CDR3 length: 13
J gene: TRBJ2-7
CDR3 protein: CASSQFEGYEQYF

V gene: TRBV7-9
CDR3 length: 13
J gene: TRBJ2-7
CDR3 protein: CASSATEREEQYF

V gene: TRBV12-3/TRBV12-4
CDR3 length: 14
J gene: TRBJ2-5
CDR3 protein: CASSFHPGVETQYF

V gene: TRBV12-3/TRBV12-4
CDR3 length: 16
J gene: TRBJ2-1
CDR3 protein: CASAGRGGSFYNEQFF

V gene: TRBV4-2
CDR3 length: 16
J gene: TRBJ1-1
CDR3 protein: CASSQDEGAMSPEAFF

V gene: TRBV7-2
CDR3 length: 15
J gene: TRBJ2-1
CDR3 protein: CASSALAGGYYEQFF